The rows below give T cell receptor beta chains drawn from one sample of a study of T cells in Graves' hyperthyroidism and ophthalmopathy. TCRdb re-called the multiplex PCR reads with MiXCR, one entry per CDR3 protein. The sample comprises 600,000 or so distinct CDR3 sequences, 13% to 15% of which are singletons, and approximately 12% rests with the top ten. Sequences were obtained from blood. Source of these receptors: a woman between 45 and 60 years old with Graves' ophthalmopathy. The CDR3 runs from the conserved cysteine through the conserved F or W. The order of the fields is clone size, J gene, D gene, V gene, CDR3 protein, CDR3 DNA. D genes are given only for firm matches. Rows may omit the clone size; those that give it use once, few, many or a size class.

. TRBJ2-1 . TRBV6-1 CASRTGARHNEQFF TGTGCCAGCAGGACGGGAGCCCGTCACAATGAGCAGTTCTTC
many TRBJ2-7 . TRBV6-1 CASSEYRTYEQYF TGTGCCAGCAGTGAGTACAGGACCTACGAGCAGTACTTC
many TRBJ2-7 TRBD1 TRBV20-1 CSASGRDRGSYEQYF TGCAGTGCTAGCGGGCGGGACAGGGGATCCTACGAGCAGTACTTC
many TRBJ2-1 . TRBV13 CASSLGDYHPNEQFF TGTGCCAGCAGCTTAGGGGACTACCACCCCAATGAGCAGTTCTTC
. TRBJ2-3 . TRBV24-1 CATSDFGGRADTQYF TGTGCCACCAGTGATTTTGGGGGCAGGGCAGATACGCAGTATTTT
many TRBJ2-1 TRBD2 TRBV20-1 CSARETGTSGSFGQFF TGCAGTGCTAGAGAGACCGGGACTAGCGGGAGTTTTGGGCAGTTCTTC
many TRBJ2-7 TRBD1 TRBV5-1 CASSPVGQVRNEQYF TGCGCCAGCAGCCCGGTGGGACAGGTCAGAAACGAGCAGTACTTC
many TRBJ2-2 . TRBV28 CASSIHRAPGELFF TGTGCCAGCAGTATCCACAGGGCACCCGGGGAGCTGTTTTTT
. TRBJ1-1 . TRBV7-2 CASSLELTVNTEAFF TGTGCCAGCAGCTTAGAATTAACAGTAAACACTGAAGCTTTCTTT
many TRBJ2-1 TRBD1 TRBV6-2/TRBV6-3 CASSSGQGAHNEQFF TGTGCCAGCAGTTCCGGACAGGGGGCACACAATGAGCAGTTCTTC
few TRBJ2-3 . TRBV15 CAARGTGDTQYF TGTGCCGCCCGCGGCACCGGCGATACGCAGTATTTT
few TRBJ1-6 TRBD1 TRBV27 CASSTAGTGRGPLHF TGTGCCAGCAGCACCGCCGGGACAGGGAGAGGACCCCTCCACTTT
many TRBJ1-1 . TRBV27 CASSLQVMNTEAFF TGTGCCAGCAGTTTACAGGTCATGAACACTGAAGCTTTCTTT
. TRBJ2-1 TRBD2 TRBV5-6 CASSLRGGARDNEQFF TGTGCCAGCAGCTTGCGGGGGGGGGCAAGGGATAATGAGCAGTTCTTC
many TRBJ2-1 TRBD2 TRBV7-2 CASSFPGLAGGGNEQFF TGTGCCAGCAGCTTTCCGGGACTAGCGGGAGGGGGGAATGAGCAGTTCTTC
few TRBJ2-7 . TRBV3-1 CASSQDLLVGGPEQYF TGTGCCAGCAGCCAAGATCTTCTAGTGGGAGGTCCCGAGCAGTACTTC
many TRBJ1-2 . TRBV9 CASSVALDGIGGYTF TGTGCCAGCAGCGTAGCGTTAGATGGCATCGGGGGCTACACCTTC
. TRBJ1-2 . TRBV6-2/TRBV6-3 CASSSSVTGLYGYTF TGTGCCAGCAGCTCCTCCGTGACAGGACTATATGGCTACACCTTC
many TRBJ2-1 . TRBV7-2 CASSLAIFSYNEQFF TGTGCCAGCAGCTTAGCTATCTTCTCCTACAATGAGCAGTTCTTC
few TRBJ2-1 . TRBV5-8 CASSLGRDDSYNEQFF TGTGCCAGCAGCTTGGGTCGGGACGATTCCTACAATGAGCAGTTCTTC
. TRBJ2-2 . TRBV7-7 CASSLAGFNTGELFF TGTGCTAGCAGCTTAGCAGGATTTAACACCGGGGAGCTGTTTTTT
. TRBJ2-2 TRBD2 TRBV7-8 CASSLGQLAGGNTGELFF TGTGCCAGCAGCTTGGGACAGCTAGCGGGAGGGAACACCGGGGAGCTGTTTTTT
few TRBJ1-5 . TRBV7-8 CASSRGGDGQPQHF TGTGCCAGCAGCCGCGGTGGGGATGGTCAGCCCCAGCATTTT
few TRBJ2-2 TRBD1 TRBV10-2 CATRGGQGTGELFF TGCGCCACTCGAGGGGGACAGGGAACCGGGGAGCTGTTTTTT
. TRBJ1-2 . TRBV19 CASSMRQLRDYGYTF TGTGCCAGTAGTATGCGGCAGCTGAGAGACTATGGCTACACCTTC
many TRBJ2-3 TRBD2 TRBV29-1 CSVDDRLAGGVRDTQYF TGCAGCGTTGACGACAGACTAGCGGGAGGGGTACGAGATACGCAGTATTTT
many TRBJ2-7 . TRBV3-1 CASSQGWEIFYEQYF TGTGCCAGCAGCCAAGGTTGGGAGATCTTTTACGAGCAGTACTTC
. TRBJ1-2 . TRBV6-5 CASSYSGGQIYGYTF TGTGCCAGCAGTTACTCGGGGGGGCAGATTTATGGCTACACCTTC
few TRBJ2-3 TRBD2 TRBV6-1 CASSPGLASDTQYF TGTGCCAGCAGTCCGGGACTAGCTTCAGATACGCAGTATTTT
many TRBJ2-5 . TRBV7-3 CASSLGGGSETQYF TGTGCCAGCAGCTTAGGAGGGGGCTCAGAGACCCAGTACTTC
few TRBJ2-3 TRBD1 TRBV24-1 CATSDPPSGTGGTDTQYF TGTGCCACCAGTGATCCCCCAAGTGGGACAGGCGGCACAGATACGCAGTATTTT
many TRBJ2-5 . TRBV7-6 CASSLRAGPETQYF TGTGCCAGCAGCCTCCGAGCAGGGCCAGAGACCCAGTACTTC
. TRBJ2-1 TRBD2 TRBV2 CASSDASGRADVSSYNEQFF TGTGCCAGCAGTGATGCGAGCGGGAGGGCCGATGTTAGCTCCTACAATGAGCAGTTCTTC
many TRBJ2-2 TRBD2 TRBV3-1 CASSFRLAGVTGELFF TGTGCCAGCAGCTTCAGACTAGCGGGAGTCACCGGGGAGCTGTTTTTT
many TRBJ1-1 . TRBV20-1 CSAGLGRGVNTEAFF TGCAGTGCTGGACTCGGCCGGGGAGTGAACACTGAAGCTTTCTTT